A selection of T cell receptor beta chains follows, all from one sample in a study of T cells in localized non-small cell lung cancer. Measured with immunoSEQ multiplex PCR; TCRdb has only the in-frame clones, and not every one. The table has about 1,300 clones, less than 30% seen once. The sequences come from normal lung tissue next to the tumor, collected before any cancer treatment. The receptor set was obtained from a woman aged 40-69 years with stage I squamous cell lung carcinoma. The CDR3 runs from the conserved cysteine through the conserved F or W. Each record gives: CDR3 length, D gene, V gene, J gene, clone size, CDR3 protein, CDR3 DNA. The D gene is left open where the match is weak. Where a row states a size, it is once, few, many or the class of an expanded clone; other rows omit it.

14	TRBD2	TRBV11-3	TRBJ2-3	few	CASSLVTWEGTQYF	TGTGCCAGCAGCTTAGTAACGTGGGAGGGTACGCAGTATTTT
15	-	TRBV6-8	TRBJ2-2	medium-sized	CASSYSGPGGGELFF	TGTGCCAGCAGTTACTCGGGTCCGGGCGGCGGGGAGCTGTTTTTT
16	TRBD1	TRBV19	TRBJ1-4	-	CASSPHRGKKNEKLFF	TGTGCCAGTAGTCCTCACAGGGGGAAGAAGAATGAAAAACTGTTTTTT
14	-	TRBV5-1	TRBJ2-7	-	CASSLGGYGYEQYF	TGCGCCAGCAGCTTGGGCGGCTACGGCTACGAGCAGTACTTC
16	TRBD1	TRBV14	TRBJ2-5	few	CASSQDNRGYQETQYF	TGTGCCAGCAGCCAAGATAACAGGGGGTACCAAGAGACCCAGTACTTC
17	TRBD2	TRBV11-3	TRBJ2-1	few	CASSLFGQTSGYNEQFF	TGTGCCAGCAGCTTGTTCGGCCAGACTAGCGGCTACAATGAGCAGTTCTTC
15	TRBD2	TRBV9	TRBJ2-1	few	CASMFDPLGGNEQFF	TGTGCCAGCATGTTCGATCCCCTGGGGGGGAATGAGCAGTTCTTC
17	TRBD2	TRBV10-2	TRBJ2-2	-	CASSESLAGVATGELFF	TGCGCCAGCAGTGAGTCGCTAGCGGGAGTAGCCACCGGGGAGCTGTTTTTT
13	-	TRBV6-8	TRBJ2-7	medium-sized	CASRHRDSYEQYF	TGTGCCAGCAGACACCGGGACTCCTACGAGCAGTACTTC
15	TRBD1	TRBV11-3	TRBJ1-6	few	CASSVETGGNSPLHF	TGTGCCAGCAGCGTAGAGACAGGGGGTAATTCACCCCTCCACTTT
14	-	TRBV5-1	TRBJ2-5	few	CASSLPASQETQYF	TGCGCCAGCAGCTTACCTGCGTCCCAAGAGACCCAGTACTTC
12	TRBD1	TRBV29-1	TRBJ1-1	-	CSVAQGATEAFF	TGCAGCGTCGCACAGGGGGCCACTGAAGCTTTCTTT
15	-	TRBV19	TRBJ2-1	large	CASSISFFAYNEQFF	TGTGCCAGTTCAATCTCTTTCTTCGCCTACAATGAGCAGTTCTTC
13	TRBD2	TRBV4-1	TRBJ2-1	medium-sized	CASSQDGTTMPFF	TGCGCCAGCAGCCAAGATGGGACTACTATGCCGTTCTTC
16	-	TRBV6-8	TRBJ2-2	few	CASRGAGLAIGGELFF	TGTGCCAGCAGGGGGGCGGGACTCGCGATTGGCGGGGAGCTGTTTTTT
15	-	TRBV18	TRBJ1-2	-	CASSPRTEPNYGYTF	TGTGCCAGCTCACCAAGGACAGAGCCTAACTATGGCTACACCTTC